The rows below give T cell receptor beta chains drawn from one sample of a study of CD8 T cells in Susac syndrome. Via MiXCR, TCRdb re-called the immunoSEQ multiplex PCR reads, giving one row per CDR3 protein. Among 180,000 or so distinct CDR3 sequences, 90% to 95% were seen once, and the ten largest hold over 0.12%. The sample comprised CD4+ T cells from PBMCs. The receptor set was obtained from a human donor in good health. Both conserved end residues are part of each CDR3. The D gene is left open where the match is weak. Size is omitted from some rows. Given values are once, few, many or a class for expanded clones.

>13|.|TRBJ1-5|TRBV6-2/TRBV6-3|.
CASGRGVDQPQHF
TGTGCCAGCGGGAGAGGGGTGGATCAGCCCCAGCATTTT
>15|TRBD2|TRBJ2-3|TRBV5-4|.
CASSSETSGGDTQYF
TGTGCCAGCAGCTCGGAGACTAGCGGGGGTGATACGCAGTATTTT
>12|.|TRBJ2-7|TRBV5-6|.
CASSGAGTGQYF
TGTGCCAGCAGCGGAGCCGGGACGGGGCAGTACTTC
>14|.|TRBJ2-2|TRBV7-9|once
CASSLVTHNGELFF
TGTGCCAGCAGCTTAGTTACCCACAACGGGGAGCTGTTTTTT
>14|TRBD2|TRBJ2-5|TRBV29-1|.
CSVDLAGAGETQYF
TGCAGCGTTGATTTAGCGGGGGCCGGAGAGACCCAGTACTTC
>11|.|TRBJ2-1|TRBV2|few
CASSIYNEQFF
TGTGCCAGCAGTATATACAATGAGCAGTTCTTC
>13|.|TRBJ1-1|TRBV5-6|.
CASSFRTNTEAFF
TGTGCCAGCAGCTTTCGGACGAACACTGAAGCTTTCTTT
>12|.|TRBJ2-7|TRBV4-3|.
CASSQGTGLQYF
TGCGCCAGCAGCCAAGGGACGGGACTCCAGTACTTC
>15|TRBD1|TRBJ2-2|TRBV6-6|.
CASSYSTGSTGELFF
TGTGCCAGCAGTTACTCGACAGGGAGTACCGGGGAGCTGTTTTTT
>12|.|TRBJ1-1|TRBV30|.
CAWTSEPGPAFF
TGTGCCTGGACGTCGGAGCCTGGCCCTGCTTTCTTT
>15|TRBD1|TRBJ1-1|TRBV29-1|.
CSVPQGASRDTEAFF
TGCAGCGTTCCGCAGGGGGCGTCCAGAGACACTGAAGCTTTCTTT
>13|.|TRBJ2-1|TRBV5-4|.
CASSLAAGDEQFF
TGTGCCAGCAGCTTGGCGGCAGGCGATGAGCAGTTCTTC
>13|TRBD1|TRBJ2-7|TRBV29-1|.
CSARTTTGNEQYF
TGCAGCGCCCGGACAACGACAGGGAACGAGCAGTACTTC
>14|.|TRBJ2-1|TRBV29-1|.
CSVQDLSSYNEQFF
TGCAGCGTGCAAGATCTCAGCTCCTACAATGAGCAGTTCTTC
>12|.|TRBJ1-2|TRBV20-1|.
CSASSGNYGYTF
TGCAGTGCTAGCTCCGGGAACTATGGCTACACCTTC
>13|.|TRBJ2-5|TRBV30|.
CAWVQGGGGTQYF
TGTGCCTGGGTACAGGGTGGCGGTGGGACCCAGTACTTC
>15|.|TRBJ2-3|TRBV20-1|.
CSAPRGGIGTDTQYF
TGCAGTGCCCCGAGGGGAGGTATCGGAACAGATACGCAGTATTTT
>16|.|TRBJ2-6|TRBV27|once
CASSLSRGSGANVLTF
TGTGCCAGCAGTTTATCGAGGGGCTCTGGGGCCAACGTCCTGACTTTC
>16|.|TRBJ1-6|TRBV27|.
CASSLSGGGVGSPLHF
TGTGCCAGCAGTTTATCCGGAGGGGGTGTTGGTTCACCCCTCCACTTT
>14|.|TRBJ1-6|TRBV19|.
CASKEAPGNSPLHF
TGTGCCAGTAAGGAGGCCCCAGGGAATTCACCCCTCCACTTT
>15|.|TRBJ2-5|TRBV29-1|.
CSVEPLQGAQETQYF
TGCAGCGTTGAACCCCTCCAGGGAGCGCAAGAGACCCAGTACTTC
>16|.|TRBJ2-1|TRBV11-2|.
CASSSRDKRTYNEQFF
TGTGCCAGCAGCTCCCGGGACAAGAGGACCTACAATGAGCAGTTCTTC
>16|TRBD2|TRBJ2-5|TRBV12-3/TRBV12-4|.
CASSLGTLAGRETQYF
TGTGCCAGCAGTTTGGGAACCCTAGCGGGTCGAGAGACCCAGTACTTC
>11|.|TRBJ2-1|TRBV12-3/TRBV12-4|few
CASSWGNEQFF
TGTGCCAGCAGTTGGGGCAATGAGCAGTTCTTC
>14|.|TRBJ2-5|TRBV21-1|once
CASSRATDQETQYF
TGTGCCAGCAGCAGAGCGACGGACCAAGAGACCCAGTACTTC
>14|.|TRBJ1-1|TRBV2|.
CASSVSRGDTEAFF
TGTGCCAGCAGTGTATCTAGGGGAGACACTGAAGCTTTCTTT
>10|.|TRBJ2-7|TRBV10-3|.
CAIGRYEQYF
TGTGCCATCGGGCGTTACGAGCAGTACTTC
>15|TRBD1|TRBJ1-6|TRBV12-3/TRBV12-4|.
CASSPEGGLGSPLHF
TGTGCCAGCAGTCCAGAAGGGGGCCTGGGTTCACCCCTCCACTTT
>9|.|TRBJ2-5|TRBV2|.
CASSETQYF
TGTGCCAGCAGTGAAACCCAGTACTTC
>13|.|TRBJ2-5|TRBV6-2/TRBV6-3|.
CASTRGVQETQYF
TGTGCCAGCACTAGAGGTGTTCAAGAGACCCAGTACTTC
>15|TRBD1|TRBJ2-1|TRBV6-6|.
CASTPDRSSYNEQFF
TGTGCCAGCACCCCGGACAGGAGCTCCTACAATGAGCAGTTCTTC
>14|.|TRBJ2-5|TRBV4-2|.
CASSPGTRKETQYF
TGTGCCAGCAGCCCCGGGACTCGCAAAGAGACCCAGTACTTC
>14|.|TRBJ1-3|TRBV20-1|.
CSARTGPPGNTIYF
TGCAGTGCTAGAACGGGACCCCCTGGAAACACCATATATTTT
>14|.|TRBJ2-2|TRBV29-1|.
CSVEYGGNTGELFF
TGCAGCGTTGAATACGGGGGGAACACCGGGGAGCTGTTTTTT
>12|.|TRBJ2-7|TRBV30|.
CAWSVQIYEQYF
TGTGCCTGGAGTGTACAGATCTACGAGCAGTACTTC
>18|TRBD2|TRBJ2-6|TRBV13|once
CASSLELAGSPGANVLTF
TGTGCCAGCAGCTTAGAGCTAGCGGGGAGTCCAGGGGCCAACGTCCTGACTTTC
>14|TRBD1|TRBJ1-2|TRBV29-1|.
CSVEETGTGDGYTF
TGCAGCGTTGAAGAGACCGGGACAGGGGATGGCTACACCTTC
>14|TRBD2|TRBJ2-1|TRBV7-9|.
CASSGLAGNNEQFF
TGTGCCAGCAGCGGACTAGCGGGGAACAATGAGCAGTTCTTC
>14|TRBD2|TRBJ2-1|TRBV20-1|.
CSARMGLADNEQFF
TGCAGTGCTAGAATGGGACTAGCAGACAATGAGCAGTTCTTC
>15|.|TRBJ2-7|TRBV3-1|.
CASSRRDGHIYEQYF
TGTGCCAGCAGCCGCAGGGACGGACACATCTACGAGCAGTACTTC
>14|.|TRBJ2-3|TRBV9|.
CASRATTVTDTQYF
TGTGCCAGCAGGGCTACGACAGTAACAGATACGCAGTATTTT
>17|TRBD1|TRBJ2-6|TRBV29-1|.
CSVETRDRVSGANVLTF
TGCAGCGTTGAAACCCGGGACAGGGTCTCTGGGGCCAACGTCCTGACTTTC
>15|.|TRBJ1-2|TRBV12-3/TRBV12-4|.
CASTFAGASKGGYTF
TGTGCCAGCACTTTCGCCGGGGCTTCAAAGGGCGGCTACACCTTC
>13|.|TRBJ1-2|TRBV19|.
CASSRQANYGYTF
TGTGCCAGTAGTCGACAGGCTAACTATGGCTACACCTTC
>12|.|TRBJ2-7|TRBV20-1|.
CSAPDRSYEQYF
TGCAGTGCTCCTGATCGCTCCTACGAGCAGTACTTC
>13|TRBD1|TRBJ2-5|TRBV30|.
CAWSGTGAPTQYF
TGTGCCTGGAGTGGGACAGGCGCCCCGACCCAGTACTTC
>13|.|TRBJ2-7|TRBV18|few
CASSPSGNYEQYF
TGTGCCAGCTCACCATCAGGTAACTACGAGCAGTACTTC
>14|.|TRBJ2-1|TRBV12-3/TRBV12-4|.
CASSRQDFYNEQFF
TGTGCCAGCAGCCGACAGGACTTCTACAATGAGCAGTTCTTC
>16|.|TRBJ1-2|TRBV9|.
CASSPDGTGLNYGYTF
TGTGCCAGCAGCCCGGACGGAACAGGTCTGAACTATGGCTACACCTTC
>12|TRBD2|TRBJ2-5|TRBV20-1|.
CSASLAEETQYF
TGCAGTGCTAGCCTAGCGGAAGAGACCCAGTACTTC
>13|.|TRBJ1-5|TRBV27|.
CASSLHSNQPQHF
TGTGCCAGCAGTTTGCACAGCAATCAGCCCCAGCATTTT
>13|.|TRBJ1-1|TRBV4-3|.
CASTQSRDTKAFF
TGCGCCAGCACCCAATCCCGGGACACTAAAGCTTTCTTT
>13|.|TRBJ1-2|TRBV12-3/TRBV12-4|few
CASSLGRNYGYTF
TGTGCCAGCAGTTTGGGCAGGAACTATGGCTACACCTTC
>13|.|TRBJ2-7|TRBV30|.
CAWSGQGIYEQYF
TGTGCCTGGAGTGGGCAGGGAATCTACGAGCAGTACTTC
>16|TRBD2|TRBJ2-1|TRBV6-6|.
CASTPGLAGLSNEQFF
TGTGCCAGCACCCCGGGACTAGCGGGGCTAAGTAATGAGCAGTTCTTC
>14|TRBD1|TRBJ1-2|TRBV3-1|.
CASSALTGGSGYTF
TGTGCCAGCAGCGCTCTGACAGGGGGCAGTGGCTACACCTTC
>16|TRBD2|TRBJ2-3|TRBV20-1|.
CSAPARLASSTDTQYF
TGCAGTGCTCCCGCCCGACTAGCTAGTAGCACAGATACGCAGTATTTT
>13|.|TRBJ1-2|TRBV20-1|.
CSAREQGNYGYTF
TGCAGTGCTAGAGAGCAGGGGAACTATGGCTACACCTTC
>14|TRBD2|TRBJ2-1|TRBV10-3|.
CAIRGTRGGNEQFF
TGTGCCATCAGAGGGACTAGGGGTGGCAATGAGCAGTTCTTC
>14|.|TRBJ2-1|TRBV20-1|.
CSAIEGPSYNEQFF
TGCAGTGCTATTGAAGGGCCCTCCTACAATGAGCAGTTCTTC